This passage covers 3 T cell receptor beta chains from one sample sequenced in a study of Graves' ophthalmopathy and Graves' hyperthyroidism. Amplification targeted the TCR beta CDR3 regions, with RNA transcripts as the source material. An opening RT-PCR round employed HTBI primers and preceded a second-round multiplex PCR. Via MiXCR, TCRdb re-called the multiplex PCR reads, giving one row per CDR3 protein. Of 350,000 to 400,000 distinct CDR3 sequences in the sample, roughly 14% were seen once. Source material: peripheral blood. The receptor set was obtained from a woman aged 18-30 years with stable Graves' hyperthyroidism.

The chain combines TRBV9 with TRBJ2-2, with TRBD1 as a possible D gene (5 bases). This CDR3 contains 15 residues. Germline lookup yields CDR1 SGDLS and CDR2 YYNGEE. V was cut by 0 bases and J by 3 bases, with 9 bases left in between. CDR3 DNA: TGTGCCAGCAGCGTAGGGCAGGGCTACACCGGGGAGCTGTTTTTT. Translation: CASSVGQGYTGELFF.

This clonotype was counted at least ten times. V is TRBV6-2 or TRBV6-3 and J is TRBJ2-2; D perhaps matches TRBD1 (5 bases). The CDR3 covers 14 residues. V was shortened by 7 bases and J by 3 bases, with 12 bases between the two germline ends. Germline V gene lookup returns CDR1 MNHEY and CDR2 SVGEGT. The CDR3 here is CASIIGVHTGELFF. The DNA for the CDR3 is TGTGCCAGCATTATAGGGGTCCACACCGGGGAGCTGTTTTTT.

This clonotype was found many times. This chain links TRBV7-2 with TRBJ2-7, with 9 bases aligning to TRBD2. Germline V lookup: CDR1 SGHTA, CDR2 FQGNSA. The length of the CDR3 is 15 residues. Germline trimming cut 2 bases from V and 0 bases from J; bases unmatched to any gene: 2. CDR3 coding DNA: TGTGCCAGCAGCTTAACTAGCGGGCCCTCCTACGAGCAGTACTTC. This codes for CASSLTSGPSYEQYF.